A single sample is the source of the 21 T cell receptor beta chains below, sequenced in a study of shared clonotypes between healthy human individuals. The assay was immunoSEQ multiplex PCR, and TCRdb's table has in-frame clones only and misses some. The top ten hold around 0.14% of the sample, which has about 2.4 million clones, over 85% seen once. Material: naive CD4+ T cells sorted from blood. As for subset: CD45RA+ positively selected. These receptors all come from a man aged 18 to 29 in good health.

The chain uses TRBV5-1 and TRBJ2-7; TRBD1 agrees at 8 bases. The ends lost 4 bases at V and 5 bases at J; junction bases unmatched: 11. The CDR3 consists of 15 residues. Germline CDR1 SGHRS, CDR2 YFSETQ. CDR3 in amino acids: CASSTGQGRIHEQYF. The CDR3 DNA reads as TGCGCCAGCAGCACCGGACAGGGTCGAATTCACGAGCAGTACTTC.

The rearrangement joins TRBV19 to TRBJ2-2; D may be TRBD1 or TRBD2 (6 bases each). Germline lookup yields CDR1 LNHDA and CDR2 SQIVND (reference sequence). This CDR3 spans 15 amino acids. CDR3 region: CASVSGARDAGELFF. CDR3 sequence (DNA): TGTGCTTCAGTTTCGGGGGCGCGGGACGCCGGGGAGCTGTTTTTT.

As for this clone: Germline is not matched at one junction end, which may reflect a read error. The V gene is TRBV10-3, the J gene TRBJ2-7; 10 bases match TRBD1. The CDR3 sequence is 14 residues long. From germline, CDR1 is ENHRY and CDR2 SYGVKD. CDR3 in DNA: TGTGCCACCCGAGGGACAGGGGTATCCTCCGAGCAGTACTTC. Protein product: CATRGTGVSSEQYF.

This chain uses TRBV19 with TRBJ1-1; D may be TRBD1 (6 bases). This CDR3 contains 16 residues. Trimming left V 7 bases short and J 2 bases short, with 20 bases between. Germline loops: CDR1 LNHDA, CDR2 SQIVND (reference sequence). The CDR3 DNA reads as TGTGCCAGTACCCATCCTCGAGGACAGCGAAACACTGAAGCTTTCTTT. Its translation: CASTHPRGQRNTEAFF. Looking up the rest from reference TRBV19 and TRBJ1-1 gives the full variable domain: DGGITQSPKYLFRKEGQNVTLSCEQNLNHDAMYWYRQDPGQGLRLIYYSQIVNDFQKGDIAEGYSVSREKKESFPLTVTSAQKNPTAFYLCASTHPRGQRNTEAFFGQGTRLTVV.

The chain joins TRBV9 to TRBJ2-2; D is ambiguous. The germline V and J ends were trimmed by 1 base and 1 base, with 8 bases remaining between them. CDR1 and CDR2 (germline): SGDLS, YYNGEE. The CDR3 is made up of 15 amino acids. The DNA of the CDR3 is TGTGCCAGCAGCGTAACAGTGGTGAACACCGGGGAGCTGTTTTTT. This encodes CASSVTVVNTGELFF.

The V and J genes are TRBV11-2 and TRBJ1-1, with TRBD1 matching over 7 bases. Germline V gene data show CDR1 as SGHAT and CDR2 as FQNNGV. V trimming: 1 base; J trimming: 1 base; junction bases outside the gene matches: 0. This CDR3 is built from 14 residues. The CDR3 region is CASSLGDRNTEAFF. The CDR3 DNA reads TGTGCCAGCAGCTTAGGGGACAGGAACACTGAAGCTTTCTTT.

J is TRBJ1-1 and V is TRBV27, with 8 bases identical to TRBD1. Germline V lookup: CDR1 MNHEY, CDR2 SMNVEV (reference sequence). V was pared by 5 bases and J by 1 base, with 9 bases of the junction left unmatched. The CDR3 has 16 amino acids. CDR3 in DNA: TGTGCCAGCAGTCCCGCAGGGGGCGCAGGGAACACTGAAGCTTTCTTT. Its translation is CASSPAGGAGNTEAFF.

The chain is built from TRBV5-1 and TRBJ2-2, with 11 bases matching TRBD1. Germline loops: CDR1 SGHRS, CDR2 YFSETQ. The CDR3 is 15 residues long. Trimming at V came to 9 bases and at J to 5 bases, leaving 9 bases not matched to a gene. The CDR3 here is CAIRTGGAGTGELFF. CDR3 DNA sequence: TGCGCCATTCGGACAGGGGGCGCAGGAACCGGGGAGCTGTTTTTT.

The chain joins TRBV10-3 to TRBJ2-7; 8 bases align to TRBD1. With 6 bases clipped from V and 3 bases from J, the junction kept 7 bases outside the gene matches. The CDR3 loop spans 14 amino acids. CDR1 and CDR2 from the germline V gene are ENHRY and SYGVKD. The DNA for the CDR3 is TGTGCCATCAGAGAGACAGGGGCGAACTACGAGCAGTACTTC. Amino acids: CAIRETGANYEQYF.

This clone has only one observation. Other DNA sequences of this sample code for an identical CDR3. The CDR3 sequence is CASSYRANTEAFF. DNA for the CDR3: TGTGCCAGCAGTTACAGGGCCAACACTGAAGCTTTCTTT. V is TRBV6-5 and J is TRBJ1-1; D gene uncertain. V was trimmed by 2 bases and J by 2 bases, leaving 6 bases between them. Germline lookup yields CDR1 MNHEY and CDR2 SVGAGI. This CDR3 has 13 amino acids.

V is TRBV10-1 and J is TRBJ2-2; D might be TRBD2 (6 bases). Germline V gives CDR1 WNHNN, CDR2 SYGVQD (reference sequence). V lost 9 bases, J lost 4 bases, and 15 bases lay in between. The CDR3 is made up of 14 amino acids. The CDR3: CASGFSGGTGELFF. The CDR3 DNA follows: TGCGCCAGTGGTTTTAGCGGAGGCACCGGGGAGCTGTTTTTT.

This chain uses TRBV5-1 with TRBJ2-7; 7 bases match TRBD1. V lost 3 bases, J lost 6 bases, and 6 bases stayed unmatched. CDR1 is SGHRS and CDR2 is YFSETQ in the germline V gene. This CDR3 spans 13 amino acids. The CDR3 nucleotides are TGCGCCAGCAGCTACGGACAGGCTGGCGAGCAGTACTTC. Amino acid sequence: CASSYGQAGEQYF.

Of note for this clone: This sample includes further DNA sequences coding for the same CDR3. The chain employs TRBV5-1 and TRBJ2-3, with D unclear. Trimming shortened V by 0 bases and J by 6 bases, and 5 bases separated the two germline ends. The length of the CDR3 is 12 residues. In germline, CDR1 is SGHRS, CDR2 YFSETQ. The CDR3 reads CASSLVGDTQYF. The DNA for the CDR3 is TGCGCCAGCAGCTTGGTCGGTGATACGCAGTATTTT.

DNA of the CDR3: TGTGCCAGCAGTTTACGTGTCGGGACAGGGGGGTATCAGCCCCAGCATTTT. Amino acid sequence: CASSLRVGTGGYQPQHF. This chain joins TRBV28 and TRBJ1-5; 11 nucleotides agree with TRBD1. Germline CDR1 MDHEN, CDR2 SYDVKM. V shed 2 bases and J 5 bases; nucleotides not matched to a gene: 8. The CDR3 runs to 17 residues.

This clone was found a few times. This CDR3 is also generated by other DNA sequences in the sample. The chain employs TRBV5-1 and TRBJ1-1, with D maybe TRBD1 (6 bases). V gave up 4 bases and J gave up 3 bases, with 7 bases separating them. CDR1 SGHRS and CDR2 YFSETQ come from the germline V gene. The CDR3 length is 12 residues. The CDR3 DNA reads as TGCGCCAGCAGCCAGGGGTACACTGAAGCTTTCTTT. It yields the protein CASSQGYTEAFF.

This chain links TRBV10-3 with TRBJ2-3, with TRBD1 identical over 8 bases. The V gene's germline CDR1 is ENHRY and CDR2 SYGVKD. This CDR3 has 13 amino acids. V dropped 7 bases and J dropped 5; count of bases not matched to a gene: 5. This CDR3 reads CAIKQGAQDTQYF. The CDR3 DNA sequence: TGTGCCATCAAGCAGGGGGCGCAAGATACGCAGTATTTT.

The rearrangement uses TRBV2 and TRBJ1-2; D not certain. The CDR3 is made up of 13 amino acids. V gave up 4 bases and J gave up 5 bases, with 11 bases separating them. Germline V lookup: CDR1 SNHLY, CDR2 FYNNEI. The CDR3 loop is CASSGASTYGYTF. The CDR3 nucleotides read TGTGCCAGCAGTGGAGCCAGCACGTATGGCTACACCTTC.

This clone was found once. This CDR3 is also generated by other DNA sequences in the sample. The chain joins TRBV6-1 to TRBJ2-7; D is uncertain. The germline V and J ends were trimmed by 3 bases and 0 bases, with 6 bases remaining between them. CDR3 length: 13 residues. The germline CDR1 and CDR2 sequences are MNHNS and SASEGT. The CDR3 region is CASSESGSYEQYF. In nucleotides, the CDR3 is TGTGCCAGCAGTGAGTCCGGCTCCTACGAGCAGTACTTC.

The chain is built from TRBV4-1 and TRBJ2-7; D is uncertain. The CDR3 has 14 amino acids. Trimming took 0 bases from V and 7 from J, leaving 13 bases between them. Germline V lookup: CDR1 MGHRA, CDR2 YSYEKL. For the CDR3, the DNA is TGCGCCAGCAGCCAAGATCCTACTCACAGTGAGCAGTACTTC. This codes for CASSQDPTHSEQYF.

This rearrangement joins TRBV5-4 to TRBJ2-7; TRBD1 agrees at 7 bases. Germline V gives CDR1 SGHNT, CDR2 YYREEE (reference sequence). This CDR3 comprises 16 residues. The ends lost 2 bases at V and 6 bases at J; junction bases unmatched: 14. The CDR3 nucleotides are TGTGCCAGCAGCTTAAAGGGGGCATTGGGGAGAGTCGAGCAGTACTTC. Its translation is CASSLKGALGRVEQYF.

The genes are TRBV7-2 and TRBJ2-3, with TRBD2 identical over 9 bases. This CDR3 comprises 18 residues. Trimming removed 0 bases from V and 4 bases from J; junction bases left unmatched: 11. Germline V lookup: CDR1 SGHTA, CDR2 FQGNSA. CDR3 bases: TGTGCCAGCAGCTTAGCATCTTCTAGCGGGATGGGGGCAGATACGCAGTATTTT. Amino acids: CASSLASSSGMGADTQYF. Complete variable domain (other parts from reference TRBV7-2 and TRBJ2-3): GAGVSQSPSNKVTEKGKDVELRCDPISGHTALYWYRQSLGQGLEFLIYFQGNSAPDKSGLPSDRFSAERTGGSVSTLTIQRTQQEDSAVYLCASSLASSSGMGADTQYFGPGTRLTVL.